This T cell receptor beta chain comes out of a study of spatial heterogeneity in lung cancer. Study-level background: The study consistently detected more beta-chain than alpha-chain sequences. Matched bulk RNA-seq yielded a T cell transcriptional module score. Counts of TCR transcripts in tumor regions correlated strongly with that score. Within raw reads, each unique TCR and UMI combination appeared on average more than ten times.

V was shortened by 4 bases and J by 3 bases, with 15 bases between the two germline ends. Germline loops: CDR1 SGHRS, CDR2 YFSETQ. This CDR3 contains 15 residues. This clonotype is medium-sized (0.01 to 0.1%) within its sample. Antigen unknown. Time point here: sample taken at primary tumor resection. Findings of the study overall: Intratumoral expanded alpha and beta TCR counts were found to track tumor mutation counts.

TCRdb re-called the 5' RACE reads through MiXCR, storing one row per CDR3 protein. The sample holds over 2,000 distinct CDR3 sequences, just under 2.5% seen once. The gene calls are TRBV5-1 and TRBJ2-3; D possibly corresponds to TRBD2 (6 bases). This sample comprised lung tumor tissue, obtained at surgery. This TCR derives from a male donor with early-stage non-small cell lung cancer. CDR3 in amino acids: CASSPGTHLTDTQYF. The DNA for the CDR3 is TGCGCCAGCAGCCCCGGGACTCACCTTACAGATACGCAGTATTTT.